Following are 31 T cell receptor beta chains from one sample sequenced in a study of cytomegalovirus exposure and HLA in healthy donors. 60 Vbeta and 13 Jbeta primers were used in PCR. Here immunoSEQ multiplex PCR was the method, and the copy in TCRdb shows in-frame clones only, minus some. Of 100,000 to 150,000 clones in the sample, around three quarters were seen once. Source material: PBMCs. These receptors originate from a female donor in good health and CMV-seronegative.

As for this clone: A junction boundary mismatches the germline segment, possibly from a read error. The CDR3: CTWSGLAHNEQFF. In DNA, the CDR3 is TGTACCTGGAGTGGACTAGCGCACAATGAGCAGTTCTTC. The J gene is TRBJ2-1, the V gene TRBV30, with 9 bases aligning to TRBD2. The CDR3 totals 13 residues. Germline lookup yields CDR1 GTSNPN and CDR2 SVGIG (reference sequence).

The chain employs TRBV30 and TRBJ2-7; possibly TRBD1 for D (5 bases). V was cut by 6 bases and J by 0 bases, with 9 bases left in between. The CDR3 has 12 amino acids. The V gene's germline CDR1 is GTSNPN and CDR2 SVGIG (reference sequence). CDR3 nucleotides: TGTGCCTGCAGGGCGTCCTCCTACGAGCAGTACTTC. It translates to CACRASSYEQYF.

CDR3 nucleotides: TGTGCCAGCAGTGAGGGGGACAGGGACCTCGACTATGGCTACACCTTC. The encoded protein is CASSEGDRDLDYGYTF. The rearrangement links TRBV6-1 to TRBJ1-2; the match to TRBD1 covers 9 bases. The trim removed 3 bases at V and 3 bases at J, leaving 8 bases unmatched. The CDR3 runs to 16 residues. CDR1 and CDR2 (germline): MNHNS, SASEGT.

V gene TRBV19 combines with J gene TRBJ1-1, with D perhaps TRBD1 (6 bases). From germline, CDR1 is LNHDA and CDR2 SQIVND (reference sequence). The length of the CDR3 is 15 residues. Trimming removed 2 bases from V and 1 base from J, with 11 bases in between. In nucleotides, the CDR3 is TGTGCCAGTAGTATAAGGGAGACAGGGAACACTGAAGCTTTCTTT. Its translation: CASSIRETGNTEAFF.

The chain couples TRBV7-8 to TRBJ1-4; D unclear. This CDR3 has 14 residues. Per germline, CDR1 SGHVS and CDR2 FQNEAQ. The germline V and J ends were trimmed by 2 bases and 8 bases, with 12 bases remaining between them. Here the CDR3 DNA reads TGTGCCAGCAGCTTAATATCTTCGGGGGAAAAACTGTTTTTT. This gives the protein CASSLISSGEKLFF. Using reference TRBV7-8 and TRBJ1-4 for the parts outside the CDR3, the full variable domain is GAGVSQSPRYKVAKRGQDVALRCDPISGHVSLFWYQQALGQGPEFLTYFQNEAQLDKSGLPSDRFFAERPEGSVSTLKIQRTQQEDSAVYLCASSLISSGEKLFFGSGTQLSVL.

This rearrangement joins TRBV2 to TRBJ1-2; possibly TRBD1 for D (5 bases). Deletions cut 7 bases from V and 5 bases from J, with 17 bases between. CDR1 SNHLY and CDR2 FYNNEI come from the germline V gene. The length of the CDR3 is 14 residues. The CDR3 spells CASIMGGLYYGYTF. DNA for the CDR3: TGTGCCAGCATCATGGGGGGACTCTATTATGGCTACACCTTC.

The chain recombines TRBV2 with TRBJ2-2, with 7 nucleotides matching TRBD2. The germline V gene has CDR1 SNHLY and CDR2 FYNNEI. This CDR3 spans 15 amino acids. The J segment lost 4 bases and the V segment lost 2 bases, leaving 4 bases of the junction unmatched. The CDR3 DNA reads as TGTGCCAGCAGTGAATGGGGAGGGCCCACCGGGGAGCTGTTTTTT. Translated, it gives CASSEWGGPTGELFF.

V gene TRBV7-2 combines with J gene TRBJ1-1; TRBD1 matches at 10 bases. CDR1 is SGHTA and CDR2 is FQGNSA in the germline V gene. V lost 5 bases, J lost 4 bases, and 7 bases stayed unmatched. This CDR3 region has 15 residues. The CDR3 reads CASSARQGASTEAFF. For the CDR3, the DNA is TGTGCCAGCAGCGCCAGACAGGGGGCCAGCACTGAAGCTTTCTTT.

This clone was seen only once. This chain's CDR3 is CASSQDPGGGSGNTIYF. CDR3 bases: TGCGCCAGCAGCCAAGATCCGGGGGGGGGCTCTGGAAACACCATATATTTT. This rearrangement joins TRBV4-1 to TRBJ1-3, with D maybe TRBD1 (5 bases). The germline V gene has CDR1 MGHRA and CDR2 YSYEKL. V was cut by 0 bases and J by 0 bases, with 12 bases left in between. The CDR3 extends over 17 amino acids.

With regard to this clone: The same CDR3 also results from other DNA sequences found in this sample. The V call is TRBV7-3, the J call TRBJ2-1, with 7 positions matching TRBD2. Germline assignment: CDR1 SGHTA and CDR2 FQGTGA. CDR3 length: 15 amino acids. V shed 2 bases, J shed 7 bases, and the junction held 8 bases outside the gene matches. CDR3 nucleotides: TGTGCCAGCAGCTTAGCCGCGGGGGTTGGGAATGAGCAGTTCTTC. Amino acid sequence: CASSLAAGVGNEQFF.

This clone was recorded once. This chain links TRBV7-2 with TRBJ1-2; D possibly corresponds to TRBD1 (5 bases). The CDR3 length is 16 residues. Trimming removed 1 base from V and 0 bases from J, with 12 bases in between. Germline CDR1 reads SGHTA; CDR2 reads FQGNSA. CDR3 protein: CASSLVFATANYGYTF. DNA of the CDR3: TGTGCCAGCAGCTTAGTGTTTGCGACAGCTAACTATGGCTACACCTTC.

This chain links TRBV5-1 with TRBJ2-1; tentative D call: TRBD2 (5 bases). The germline V and J ends were trimmed by 5 bases and 4 bases, with 10 bases remaining between them. The CDR3 length is 13 residues. CDR1 and CDR2 from the germline V gene are SGHRS and YFSETQ. CDR3 residues: CASRTAEYNEQFF. In nucleotides, the CDR3 is TGCGCCAGCAGAACAGCGGAGTACAATGAGCAGTTCTTC.

The chain recombines TRBV9 with TRBJ2-2; 12 bases line up with TRBD1. The ends lost 3 bases at V and 6 bases at J; junction bases unmatched: 3. This CDR3 is built from 15 residues. CDR1 is SGDLS, CDR2 YYNGEE, per germline. CDR3 region: CASSAGTGGPGELFF. CDR3 bases: TGTGCCAGCAGCGCCGGGACAGGGGGCCCCGGGGAGCTGTTTTTT.

The V call is TRBV7-7, the J call TRBJ1-1, with 10 bases fitting TRBD1. The CDR3 has 17 residues. Germline loops: CDR1 SSHAT, CDR2 FNYEAQ (reference sequence). The trim removed 5 bases at V and 1 base at J, leaving 10 bases unmatched. The CDR3 DNA is TGTGCCAGCAGCCTCCCGACAGGGGGCAGCTGGAACACTGAAGCTTTCTTT. It translates to CASSLPTGGSWNTEAFF.

This clone is a singleton in its sample. The chain joins TRBV29-1 to TRBJ1-2; 9 nucleotides align to TRBD1. J was trimmed by 1 base and V by 5 bases; bases with no gene match: 2. Germline V gene lookup returns CDR1 SQVTM and CDR2 ANQGSEA. The CDR3 sequence is 13 residues long. As DNA, the CDR3 is TGCAGCGTTAAGACAGGGGGTAACTATGGCTACACCTTC. It codes for CSVKTGGNYGYTF.

The CDR3 protein is CASSIDRGVRPQHF. The CDR3 DNA reads TGTGCCAGTAGTATAGATCGGGGGGTTCGGCCCCAGCATTTT. V usage is TRBV19 and J usage is TRBJ1-5; D perhaps matches TRBD1 (5 bases). The CDR3 spans 14 residues. V lost 0 bases, J lost 9 bases, and 12 bases lay in between. Germline V gene sequence: CDR1 LNHDA, CDR2 SQIVND (reference sequence).

The V gene is TRBV10-3, the J gene TRBJ1-6; 9 bases align to TRBD1. J gave up 7 bases and V 0 bases, and 1 base lay outside the gene matches. CDR3 length equals 15 residues. Per the germline V gene, CDR1 is ENHRY and CDR2 is SYGVKD. The CDR3 reads CAISESDRGNSPLHF. CDR3 DNA sequence: TGTGCCATCAGTGAGTCCGACAGGGGGAATTCACCCCTCCACTTT.

The rearrangement joins TRBV19 to TRBJ1-2, with TRBD1 matching over 11 bases. This CDR3 has 16 amino acids. CDR1 is LNHDA, CDR2 SQIVND, per germline (reference sequence). V shed 5 bases, J shed 4 bases, and the junction held 9 bases outside the gene matches. CDR3 sequence reads: CASSPPRTGGPYGYTF. CDR3 sequence (DNA): TGTGCCAGTAGTCCCCCCCGGACAGGGGGCCCCTATGGCTACACCTTC. Full variable domain (remainder filled in from reference TRBV19 and TRBJ1-2): DGGITQSPKYLFRKEGQNVTLSCEQNLNHDAMYWYRQDPGQGLRLIYYSQIVNDFQKGDIAEGYSVSREKKESFPLTVTSAQKNPTAFYLCASSPPRTGGPYGYTFGSGTRLTVV.

This clone was counted a single time. This sequence joins TRBV2 and TRBJ2-5; 9 bases agree with TRBD2. V lost 4 bases to trimming and J lost 4 bases; unmatched junction nucleotides: 7. The CDR3 has 15 amino acids. Germline V gives CDR1 SNHLY, CDR2 FYNNEI. CDR3 nucleotide sequence: TGTGCCAGCAGTGTCGGTAGCGGGAGTCGAGAGACCCAGTACTTC. This gives the protein CASSVGSGSRETQYF.

This chain connects TRBV28 to TRBJ2-5, with D perhaps TRBD2 (6 bases). The CDR3 covers 14 residues. Germline CDR1 reads MDHEN; CDR2 reads SYDVKM. V was cut by 7 bases and J by 5 bases, with 17 bases left in between. The CDR3 protein is CASKPSGAGETQYF. CDR3 in DNA: TGTGCCAGCAAACCAAGCGGCGCGGGGGAGACCCAGTACTTC.

V and J are TRBV5-1 and TRBJ2-3; 12 nucleotides match TRBD2. Germline CDR1 SGHRS, CDR2 YFSETQ. With V trimmed by 4 bases and J by 4 bases, 7 bases remained unmatched. This CDR3 spans 16 amino acids. The CDR3 bases are TGCGCCAGCAGCCCAGGACTAGCGGGAACCGCAGATACGCAGTATTTT. It is translated as CASSPGLAGTADTQYF.

CDR3: CAWGSAGVGTQYF. The CDR3 DNA reads TGTGCCTGGGGGAGTGCGGGAGTGGGGACCCAGTACTTC. This chain uses TRBV30 with TRBJ2-5, with 7 nucleotides matching TRBD2. The V gene's germline CDR1 is GTSNPN and CDR2 SVGIG (reference sequence). The CDR3 sequence is 13 residues long. V lost 5 bases to trimming and J lost 7 bases; unmatched junction nucleotides: 10.

In its sample, this clone was seen once. The chain couples TRBV10-1 to TRBJ1-6; D not resolved. Trimming removed 4 bases from V and 1 base from J, with 5 bases in between. This CDR3 has 14 amino acids. Germline CDR1 WNHNN, CDR2 SYGVQD (reference sequence). CDR3 in DNA: TGCGCCAGCAGTGCGGGGTCCTATAATTCACCCCTCCACTTT. Encoded protein: CASSAGSYNSPLHF.

Note on this clone: A junction end diverges from the germline sequence, so it may reflect a read error. The chain joins TRBV5-4 to TRBJ2-7, with D possibly being TRBD1 (5 bases). The CDR3 totals 13 residues. CDR1 is SGHNT, CDR2 YYREEE, per germline (reference sequence). The CDR3 sequence is CAGSLSRVHEQYF. For the CDR3, the DNA is TGTGCCGGCAGCTTGAGCAGGGTCCACGAGCAGTACTTC.

CDR3: CASSYSRWGDGYTF. The CDR3 nucleotides are TGTGCCAGCAGTTACTCGAGGTGGGGAGATGGCTACACCTTC. V usage is TRBV6-5 and J usage is TRBJ1-2; no clear D. Trimming shortened V by 0 bases and J by 6 bases, and 11 bases separated the two germline ends. The length of the CDR3 is 14 residues. The germline gives CDR1 MNHEY, CDR2 SVGAGI.

This rearrangement joins TRBV30 to TRBJ2-5, with TRBD1 identical over 9 bases. V shed 2 bases, J shed 5 bases, and the junction held 9 bases outside the gene matches. This CDR3 is 15 amino acids long. Germline V gene lookup returns CDR1 GTSNPN and CDR2 SVGIG (reference sequence). This CDR3 is CAWSPGTGSAETQYF. The CDR3 bases are TGTGCCTGGAGTCCCGGGACAGGGTCGGCGGAGACCCAGTACTTC.

The chain is built from TRBV29-1 and TRBJ1-1, with D hard to call. V shed 6 bases and J shed 4 bases, with 12 bases lying between them. The CDR3 extends over 12 amino acids. Germline loops: CDR1 SQVTM, CDR2 ANQGSEA. The CDR3 bases are TGCAGCGTGGCGGACGGGAGCACTGAAGCTTTCTTT. Protein sequence: CSVADGSTEAFF.

This sequence joins TRBV4-1 and TRBJ2-7; a weak D match, TRBD1 (6 bases). The length of the CDR3 is 15 residues. The germline V gene encodes CDR1 MGHRA and CDR2 YSYEKL. Trimming stripped 5 bases from V and 2 bases from J, with 16 bases between. This CDR3 reads CASSCLSRGPYEQYF. The CDR3 region has the DNA TGCGCCAGCAGCTGCCTGAGCAGGGGACCCTACGAGCAGTACTTC.

This rearrangement joins TRBV11-2 to TRBJ2-1; weak D call: TRBD1 (6 bases). Germline CDR1 and CDR2: SGHAT and FQNNGV. This CDR3 contains 15 residues. Deletions cut 3 bases from V and 8 bases from J, with 17 bases between. This CDR3 is CASSFLGLKGDEQFF. The DNA of the CDR3 is TGTGCCAGCAGCTTTCTCGGCCTTAAGGGGGATGAGCAGTTCTTC.

This rearrangement joins TRBV6-1 to TRBJ2-3; D gene ambiguous. The CDR3 contains 14 residues. Trimming left V 0 bases short and J 4 bases short, with 8 bases between. CDR1 MNHNS and CDR2 SASEGT come from the germline V gene. The CDR3 nucleotides read TGTGCCAGCAGTGAAGCCACTACTCCAGATACGCAGTATTTT. This codes for CASSEATTPDTQYF.

The rearrangement joins TRBV5-1 to TRBJ2-7; a weak D match, TRBD1 (6 bases). Germline lookup yields CDR1 SGHRS and CDR2 YFSETQ. The CDR3 loop spans 13 amino acids. V lost 5 bases and J lost 2, with 11 bases in between. The CDR3 nucleotides read TGCGCCAGCAGTCCGGGGACAACCTACGAGCAGTACTTC. Translating it yields CASSPGTTYEQYF.